Shown below are 21 T cell receptor beta chains from a single sample sequenced in a study of blood T cell repertoires in COVID-19. The method was immunoSEQ multiplex PCR; TCRdb's version includes in-frame clones alone and lacks a portion of them. This sample carries under 350,000 clones, around 85% of them seen once, and the ten largest clones take approximately 4.6%. Sequencing used PBMCs or T cells enriched from blood (not recorded which). These receptors all stem from a woman aged 40 to 50 with acute COVID-19.

The V gene is TRBV27, the J gene TRBJ1-5; 9 positions agree with TRBD1. Germline V gene data show CDR1 as MNHEY and CDR2 as SMNVEV (reference sequence). V trimming: 0 bases; J trimming: 3 bases; junction bases outside the gene matches: 6. The CDR3 runs 17 residues. CDR3 sequence reads: CASSLSYGTGINQPQHF. In DNA, the CDR3 is TGTGCCAGCAGTTTATCGTATGGGACAGGGATCAATCAGCCCCAGCATTTT.

The chain has TRBV9 and TRBJ1-3; TRBD1 matches 7 bases. This CDR3 is 16 amino acids long. V dropped 4 bases and J dropped 2; count of bases not matched to a gene: 9. Per the germline V gene, CDR1 is SGDLS and CDR2 is YYNGEE. CDR3 nucleotides: TGTGCCAGCAGCTTTTCGGAGGGGGCCGCTGGAAACACCATATATTTT. It yields the protein CASSFSEGAAGNTIYF.

The chain is built from TRBV28 and TRBJ1-3; 7 bases agree with TRBD1. V lost 4 bases to trimming and J lost 0 bases; unmatched junction nucleotides: 6. Per germline, CDR1 MDHEN and CDR2 SYDVKM. This CDR3 contains 16 residues. CDR3 DNA: TGTGCCAGCAGTTCAGGGACAGCAGACTCTGGAAACACCATATATTTT. This codes for CASSSGTADSGNTIYF.

V gene TRBV7-8 combines with J gene TRBJ1-5, with 7 bases fitting TRBD1. CDR3 length equals 18 residues. V dropped 1 base and J dropped 0; count of bases not matched to a gene: 9. Germline-derived CDR1 and CDR2 are SGHVS and FQNEAQ. The CDR3 here is CASSLGLRDSYSNQPQHF. The CDR3 region has the DNA TGTGCCAGCAGCTTAGGGCTCCGGGACAGTTATAGCAATCAGCCCCAGCATTTT.

This chain links TRBV20-1 with TRBJ2-7; D uncertain. Germline CDR1 DFQATT, CDR2 SNEGSKA (reference sequence). With 5 bases removed from V and 6 bases from J, the gap between germline ends came to 5 bases. This CDR3 is built from 9 residues. The CDR3 sequence: CSASVEQYF. The CDR3 nucleotides read TGCAGTGCTTCTGTCGAGCAGTACTTC.

There are a few counts of this clone. V usage is TRBV9 and J usage is TRBJ2-7, with TRBD1 identical over 9 bases. Trimming cost V 3 bases and J 0 bases; bases outside gene matches: 4. The germline CDR1 and CDR2 sequences are SGDLS and YYNGEE. CDR3 size: 15 residues. The CDR3 coding sequence is TGTGCCAGCAGCGCTAGACAGGGGGGCTCCTACGAGCAGTACTTC. Its protein is CASSARQGGSYEQYF. Combining the CDR3 with reference TRBV9 and TRBJ2-7 gives the whole variable domain DSGVTQTPKHLITATGQRVTLRCSPRSGDLSVYWYQQSLDQGLQFLIQYYNGEERAKGNILERFSAQQFPDLHSELNLSSLELGDSALYFCASSARQGGSYEQYFGPGTRLTVT.

The CDR3 is CASSQDQIGEDEQFF. CDR3 in DNA: TGCGCCAGCAGCCAAGATCAAATAGGAGAAGATGAGCAGTTCTTC. The rearrangement uses TRBV4-3 and TRBJ2-1; D gene unclear. V lost 0 bases and J 8 bases, leaving 14 bases between the germline ends. Germline loops: CDR1 LGHNA, CDR2 YSLEER. This CDR3 has 15 amino acids.

DNA for the CDR3: TGTGCCAGCAGCCATCCACTAGCGGGTGGACCAAAAGAGCAGTTCTTC. Amino acids: CASSHPLAGGPKEQFF. The chain links TRBV4-2 to TRBJ2-1; the match to TRBD2 covers 9 bases. The J segment lost 10 bases and the V segment lost 3 bases, leaving 13 bases of the junction unmatched. Looked up from germline, CDR1 is LGHNA and CDR2 is YNFKEQ. CDR3 size: 16 residues.

This clone has only one observation. V usage is TRBV5-1 and J usage is TRBJ2-5, with D possibly matching TRBD2 (6 bases). The CDR3 has 16 residues. The germline CDR1 and CDR2 sequences are SGHRS and YFSETQ. Between the trimmed V and J ends, which lost 5 bases and 4 bases, there was a span of 21 bases. CDR3 region: CASSFSLRVGGETQYF. The CDR3 nucleotides are TGCGCCAGCAGTTTCTCCCTGAGGGTGGGGGGAGAGACCCAGTACTTC. Based on the CDR3 plus reference TRBV5-1 and TRBJ2-5, the full variable domain is KAGVTQTPRYLIKTRGQQVTLSCSPISGHRSVSWYQQTPGQGLQFLFEYFSETQRNKGNFPGRFSGRQFSNSRSEMNVSTLELGDSALYLCASSFSLRVGGETQYFGPGTRLLVL.

The chain has TRBV5-4 and TRBJ1-5, with D possibly TRBD1 on 5 matching bases. The CDR3 contains 14 residues. Germline V gene lookup returns CDR1 SGHNT and CDR2 YYREEE (reference sequence). Trimming took 3 bases from V and 2 from J, leaving 9 bases between them. CDR3 coding DNA: TGTGCCAGCAGCTCTGGGGGGGGCAATCAGCCCCAGCATTTT. It specifies CASSSGGGNQPQHF.

This clone was seen more than once but under ten times. The chain has TRBV27 and TRBJ1-1; possible D gene TRBD1, 6 bases. This CDR3 comprises 14 residues. V was shortened by 2 bases and J by 4 bases, with 11 bases between the two germline ends. Germline V lookup: CDR1 MNHEY, CDR2 SMNVEV (reference sequence). CDR3 sequence (DNA): TGTGCCAGCAGTTTAACAGGGAGGGGCACTGAAGCTTTCTTT. This encodes CASSLTGRGTEAFF.

This chain joins TRBV27 and TRBJ2-1, with TRBD2 identical over 7 bases. Germline CDR1 reads MNHEY; CDR2 reads SMNVEV (reference sequence). The CDR3 covers 16 residues. J was trimmed by 4 bases and V by 7 bases; bases with no gene match: 13. CDR3 protein: CASNQLAGPSYNEQFF. In DNA, the CDR3 is TGTGCCAGCAATCAATTAGCGGGCCCATCATACAATGAGCAGTTCTTC.

This chain joins TRBV6-5 and TRBJ1-1; D is unclear. V lost 0 bases and J 0 bases, leaving 8 bases between the germline ends. CDR1 MNHEY and CDR2 SVGAGI come from the germline V gene. The CDR3 length is 15 residues. CDR3 DNA: TGTGCCAGCAGTTACTCGGGCAGGATGAACACTGAAGCTTTCTTT. Protein product: CASSYSGRMNTEAFF.

The chain joins TRBV19 to TRBJ1-5; no clear D gene. Trimming stripped 1 base from V and 0 bases from J, with 7 bases between. Germline V gives CDR1 LNHDA, CDR2 SQIVND (reference sequence). This CDR3 is 15 amino acids long. This CDR3 reads CASSIGEISNQPQHF. The CDR3 DNA reads as TGTGCCAGTAGTATAGGGGAGATTAGCAATCAGCCCCAGCATTTT.

The V gene is TRBV6-5, the J gene TRBJ1-2, with 8 bases identical to TRBD1. Germline CDR1 reads MNHEY; CDR2 reads SVGAGI. This CDR3 comprises 15 residues. V shed 6 bases, J shed 6 bases, and the junction held 12 bases outside the gene matches. CDR3 sequence reads: CASRTPGAGGNGYTF. CDR3 nucleotides: TGTGCCAGCAGAACCCCCGGGGCAGGGGGCAATGGCTACACCTTC.

The CDR3 reads CASSLLPGTNQPQHF. As DNA, the CDR3 is TGTGCCAGCAGTTTATTACCAGGAACCAATCAGCCCCAGCATTTT. The genes are TRBV28 and TRBJ1-5; D remains unclear. Trimming cost V 1 base and J 3 bases, with 10 bases left between them. CDR1 is MDHEN and CDR2 is SYDVKM in the germline V gene. This CDR3 region has 15 residues.

The chain links TRBV20-1 to TRBJ2-7; the match to TRBD1 covers 8 bases. Trimming removed 3 bases from V and 3 bases from J; junction bases left unmatched: 7. The germline V gene has CDR1 DFQATT and CDR2 SNEGSKA (reference sequence). This CDR3 contains 14 residues. CDR3 sequence: CSASDRDRLYEQYF. In nucleotides, the CDR3 is TGCAGTGCTAGTGACCGGGACAGGCTCTACGAGCAGTACTTC.

J is TRBJ2-7 and V is TRBV28; 8 bases agree with TRBD1. With 6 bases clipped from V and 6 bases from J, the junction kept 10 bases outside the gene matches. The CDR3 has 14 amino acids. Germline V gene lookup returns CDR1 MDHEN and CDR2 SYDVKM. The DNA for the CDR3 is TGTGCCAGCAGATATCGGGACAGGATATTCGAGCAGTACTTC. This gives the protein CASRYRDRIFEQYF.

Only a few counts were recorded for this clone. This chain uses TRBV7-6 with TRBJ1-1; perhaps TRBD1 as D (5 bases). With 5 bases removed from V and 4 bases from J, the gap between germline ends came to 11 bases. There are 13 residues in the CDR3. In germline, CDR1 is SGHVS, CDR2 FNYEAQ. CDR3 DNA sequence: TGTGCCAGCAGCGGGCAGGGCGTCACTGAAGCTTTCTTT. Its translation: CASSGQGVTEAFF.

The chain has TRBV10-3 and TRBJ1-1, with D perhaps TRBD1 (5 bases). Germline V gives CDR1 ENHRY, CDR2 SYGVKD. V was pared by 1 base and J by 4 bases, with 19 bases between. The CDR3 length is 17 residues. The CDR3 loop is CAISEFGRLGRGTEAFF. CDR3 coding DNA: TGTGCCATCAGTGAGTTTGGCCGGCTGGGTAGGGGCACTGAAGCTTTCTTT.

The V gene is TRBV7-9, the J gene TRBJ2-3, with D perhaps matching TRBD2 (6 bases). CDR1 and CDR2 from the germline V gene are SEHNR and FQNEAQ (reference sequence). Trimming removed 4 bases from V and 3 bases from J, with 17 bases in between. This CDR3 region has 16 residues. This CDR3 reads CASSSTLGLSTDTQYF. The CDR3 DNA follows: TGTGCCAGCAGCTCCACCCTGGGACTGTCTACAGATACGCAGTATTTT.